Listed here are 2 T cell receptor beta chains from one sample, sequenced in a study of tumor and adjacent non-tumor tissue in lung cancer. This sample's RNA came from whole unsorted tissue. More than 3 cm separated this lung sample from the edge of the tumor. A modified ARM-PCR protocol with three rounds of nested PCR amplified TCRbeta. MiXCR was run by TCRdb on the multiplex PCR reads, yielding one entry per CDR3 protein. In the table there are about 48,000 distinct CDR3 sequences, roughly two thirds of which are singletons. Sequenced material: distant non-tumor lung tissue. The receptors here all came from an older woman with non-small cell lung cancer.

Remarks on this clonotype: One junction end disagrees with the germline gene, perhaps due to a read error. V usage is TRBV28 and J usage is TRBJ1-5; no definite D call. The CDR3 sequence is 12 residues long. Looked up from germline, CDR1 is MDHEN and CDR2 is SYDVKM. The CDR3 here is CASKRPNQHQHF. CDR3 sequence (DNA): TGTGCCAGCAAGCGTCCTAATCAGCACCAGCATTTT.

This chain links TRBV30 with TRBJ2-3, with D perhaps TRBD2 (6 bases). The CDR3 consists of 12 residues. Trimming took 5 bases from V and 6 from J, leaving 12 bases between them. Germline V gene data show CDR1 as GTSNPN and CDR2 as SVGIG (reference sequence). CDR3 sequence (DNA): TGTGCCTGGGGCACTAGCTCTGATACGCAGTATTTT. It yields the protein CAWGTSSDTQYF.